This T cell receptor beta chain was recorded in a study of STAT5B mutations in CD4+ large granular lymphocyte leukemia. Broader study findings: The clonality comparison with controls used just 6 CD4-sorted patient samples. Higher CD4+ than CD8+ T-LGLL clonality might reflect small sample size.

The germline CDR1 and CDR2 sequences are MNHEY and SVGAGI. Trimming stripped 3 bases from V and 5 bases from J, with 14 bases between. This CDR3 is built from 14 residues. Padova, Helsinki and Shinshu hematology units supplied the CD4+ T-LGLL patients. This clone came up once. Its antigen remains unidentified. In the original processing: Putative leukemic clones, approximately 61 in all, each exceeded 5% of the repertoire. Generated by immunoSEQ multiplex PCR, the TCRdb table keeps only in-frame clones and is missing some. V and J calls and clone size are as listed in that table; D and trimming were resolved from the DNA. The table includes roughly 1,600 clones, 77% detected once.

The chain has TRBV6-5 and TRBJ2-7, with D possibly TRBD1 on 5 matching bases. This sequence was found in a woman aged 70-85 years with CD4+ T-cell large granular lymphocyte leukemia. Sequenced: PBMCs. The CDR3 loop is CASSYGAGKHEQYV. The CDR3 bases are TGTGCCAGCAGTTATGGGGCAGGGAAGCACGAGCAGTACGTC.